The 31 T cell receptor beta chains given below trace back to one sample, sequenced in a study of blood T cells in healthy people across ages. With a J-beta primer mix and a sample-barcoded 5' primer, a second PCR ran 7 to 11 cycles. TCRdb ran MiXCR on the 5' RACE reads and lists one entry per CDR3 protein. The table lists 2 million or so distinct CDR3 sequences, less than 50% of them singletons. The source material was blood. These receptors were obtained from a woman aged 40 to 49 in good health.

The chain carries TRBV7-9 and TRBJ2-5; tentatively, D is TRBD1 (5 bases). CDR1 is SEHNR, CDR2 FQNEAQ, per germline (reference sequence). V lost 5 bases and J lost 9, with 13 bases in between. This CDR3 is built from 12 residues. DNA of the CDR3: TGTGCCAGCAGCCCATCAGGGTGGGCCCAGTACTTC. It translates to CASSPSGWAQYF.

This clonotype showed up many times. The chain couples TRBV12-3 or TRBV12-4 to TRBJ2-7; no firm D call. V gave up 6 bases and J gave up 3 bases, with 9 bases separating them. This CDR3 has 12 residues. CDR3 in amino acids: CASSYQNYEQYF. DNA of the CDR3: TGTGCCAGCAGCTATCAAAACTACGAGCAGTACTTC.

The chain is built from TRBV28 and TRBJ1-5; D not resolved. Germline CDR1 MDHEN, CDR2 SYDVKM. The CDR3 contains 12 residues. The V end lost 7 bases, the J end lost 2 bases, and 6 bases lay between the germline ends. The CDR3 DNA reads as TGTGCCAGCACCGAGGGCAATCAGCCCCAGCATTTT. Its translation: CASTEGNQPQHF.

The CDR3 loop reads CASSLGQGVLFGANVLTF. CDR3 bases: TGTGCCAGCAGCTTAGGACAGGGGGTTCTCTTTGGGGCCAACGTCCTGACTTTC. The chain combines TRBV11-2 with TRBJ2-6; TRBD1 aligns across 9 bases. This CDR3 contains 18 residues. Germline assignment: CDR1 SGHAT and CDR2 FQNNGV. The trim removed 1 base at V and 3 bases at J, leaving 7 bases unmatched.

This clonotype was counted only a few times. This chain connects TRBV6-2 or TRBV6-3 to TRBJ1-5; TRBD1 might be the D (6 bases). V lost 4 bases to trimming and J lost 1 base, with 23 bases between them. This CDR3 contains 19 residues. Germline assignment: CDR1 MNHEY and CDR2 SVGEGT. The CDR3 loop reads CASSSHQLAGAESNQPQHF. For the CDR3, the DNA is TGTGCCAGCAGTTCCCACCAACTGGCAGGGGCGGAAAGCAATCAGCCCCAGCATTTT.

V is TRBV10-3 and J is TRBJ2-3; the match to TRBD1 covers 8 bases. The CDR3 extends over 15 amino acids. V was pared by 4 bases and J by 2 bases, with 5 bases of the junction left unmatched. The V gene's germline CDR1 is ENHRY and CDR2 SYGVKD. DNA of the CDR3: TGTGCCATCAGTGGCTGGACAGGGTTCACAGATACGCAGTATTTT. Its translation: CAISGWTGFTDTQYF.

CDR3 amino acids: CASSPWQGSSGGYTF. In DNA, the CDR3 is TGCGCCAGCAGCCCCTGGCAGGGTAGCAGTGGCGGCTACACCTTC. The rearrangement joins TRBV5-1 to TRBJ1-2, with a possible D match to TRBD1 (5 bases). CDR1 SGHRS and CDR2 YFSETQ come from the germline V gene. CDR3 length: 15 residues. Deletions cut 4 bases from V and 8 bases from J, with 21 bases between.

The chain recombines TRBV4-2 with TRBJ1-1, with a possible D match to TRBD1 (5 bases). V lost 1 base and J 7 bases, leaving 19 bases between the germline ends. CDR1 LGHNA and CDR2 YNFKEQ come from the germline V gene. The CDR3 totals 16 residues. DNA for the CDR3: TGTGCCAGCAGCCAAGTGACCCAATCGGGGGGTAGTGAAGCTTTCTTT. Encoded protein: CASSQVTQSGGSEAFF.

The rearrangement links TRBV29-1 to TRBJ1-4, with D unresolved. V gave up 6 bases and J gave up 7 bases, with 9 bases separating them. The germline V gene has CDR1 SQVTM and CDR2 ANQGSEA. This CDR3 is built from 11 residues. The CDR3 coding sequence is TGCAGCGTCGTATCCCGTGAAAAACTGTTTTTT. Protein sequence: CSVVSREKLFF.

The table lists this clonotype with a few counts. The chain has TRBV28 and TRBJ2-3; D not certain. Trimming stripped 6 bases from V and 0 bases from J, with 10 bases between. Germline-derived CDR1 and CDR2 are MDHEN and SYDVKM. The CDR3 spans 14 residues. The CDR3 here is CASSETSSTDTQYF. The CDR3 bases are TGTGCCAGCAGCGAGACCTCTAGCACAGATACGCAGTATTTT.

V gene TRBV11-2 combines with J gene TRBJ2-3; 7 nucleotides match TRBD2. Germline V gene lookup returns CDR1 SGHAT and CDR2 FQNNGV. V lost 4 bases and J lost 8; bases outside the gene matches: 15. CDR3 length equals 16 residues. The chain's CDR3 is CASSYQTSPMGGTQYF. CDR3 nucleotides: TGTGCCAGCAGCTACCAGACTAGCCCAATGGGCGGTACGCAGTATTTT.

The V gene is TRBV6-5, the J gene TRBJ2-7; 9 bases align to TRBD2. Germline assignment: CDR1 MNHEY and CDR2 SVGAGI. The CDR3 runs 16 residues. V was clipped by 6 bases and J by 7 bases; unmatched bases: 16. The CDR3 region has the DNA TGTGCCAGCAGAACAAGCGGGGGGCCGAGTCTCAATGAGCAGTACTTC. This gives the protein CASRTSGGPSLNEQYF.

Concerning this clonotype: A read error is possible here, since a much larger clone lies one base away. The genes are TRBV6-1 and TRBJ2-3; D not certain. The CDR3 is 13 residues long. The germline V gene encodes CDR1 MNHNS and CDR2 SASEGT. V lost 1 base and J 2 bases, leaving 4 bases between the germline ends. Written as DNA, the CDR3 is TGTGCCAGCAGTGAAGACACCACAGATACGCAGTATTTT. It specifies CASSEDTTDTQYF.

This clonotype was seen just once. The chain couples TRBV12-3 or TRBV12-4 to TRBJ1-5; D gene ambiguous. This CDR3 has 13 residues. Trimming took off 7 bases at V and 4 bases at J, with 11 bases between the two ends. CDR3 nucleotide sequence: TGTGCCAGCACCCCTGACTGGAATCAGCCCCAGCATTTT. Translated, it gives CASTPDWNQPQHF.

This clonotype has a handful of counts. This chain joins TRBV12-3 or TRBV12-4 and TRBJ2-4; the D call may be TRBD1 or TRBD2 (5 bases each). The CDR3 sequence is 14 residues long. Trimming removed 6 bases from V and 2 bases from J, with 11 bases in between. The CDR3 DNA is TGTGCCAGCAGCCGGGGCTCATCCAAAAACATTCAGTACTTC. The encoded protein is CASSRGSSKNIQYF.

This clonotype was counted between two and nine times. The CDR3 coding sequence is TGTGCCAGCAGCACCTTCGACAGCTTCGAAGGCTACACCTTC. Translating it yields CASSTFDSFEGYTF. The chain recombines TRBV28 with TRBJ1-2; possibly TRBD1 for D (5 bases). Germline V gene lookup returns CDR1 MDHEN and CDR2 SYDVKM. Trimming shortened V by 6 bases and J by 8 bases, and 19 bases separated the two germline ends. This CDR3 comprises 14 residues.

This clonotype was picked up one time. CDR3 coding DNA: TGCGCCAGCAGCCTTGGCGGGACAGGGGATTTTTATAGTGAAAAACTGTTTTTT. Its translation: CASSLGGTGDFYSEKLFF. The genes are TRBV4-3 and TRBJ1-4, with 10 bases identical to TRBD1. The germline V gene has CDR1 LGHNA and CDR2 YSLEER. V shed 4 bases, J shed 7 bases, and the junction held 15 bases outside the gene matches. The CDR3 covers 18 residues.

The rearrangement links TRBV25-1 to TRBJ1-2, with no clear D. This CDR3 has 13 amino acids. Germline assignment: CDR1 MGHDK and CDR2 SYGVNS. Trimming stripped 3 bases from V and 8 bases from J, with 13 bases between. This CDR3 reads CASSEVEGRGYTF. CDR3 bases: TGTGCCAGCAGTGAGGTGGAGGGAAGGGGCTACACCTTC.

This chain uses TRBV12-3 or TRBV12-4 with TRBJ1-4; TRBD1 matches at 7 bases. CDR3 length equals 14 residues. J gave up 7 bases and V 3 bases, and 5 bases lay outside the gene matches. The chain's CDR3 is CASSLGTVFEKLFF. CDR3 DNA: TGTGCCAGCAGTTTGGGGACAGTTTTTGAAAAACTGTTTTTT.

This rearrangement joins TRBV7-3 to TRBJ1-1; TRBD1 might be the D (5 bases). CDR3 length equals 14 residues. V gave up 1 base and J gave up 7 bases, with 13 bases separating them. CDR1 and CDR2 (germline): SGHTA, FQGTGA. The CDR3: CASSLREGTGEAFF. CDR3 nucleotide sequence: TGTGCCAGCAGCTTAAGGGAGGGGACGGGTGAAGCTTTCTTT.

The rearrangement uses TRBV19 and TRBJ2-5, with D possibly matching TRBD2 (6 bases). Trimming left V 6 bases short and J 2 bases short, with 19 bases between. Germline values: CDR1 LNHDA, CDR2 SQIVND (reference sequence). The CDR3 is 16 amino acids. CDR3 amino acids: CASSTAAGLSQETQYF. The CDR3 DNA follows: TGTGCCAGTAGCACTGCCGCGGGACTCTCTCAAGAGACCCAGTACTTC. The full variable domain, rest sourced from reference TRBV19 and TRBJ2-5, is DGGITQSPKYLFRKEGQNVTLSCEQNLNHDAMYWYRQDPGQGLRLIYYSQIVNDFQKGDIAEGYSVSREKKESFPLTVTSAQKNPTAFYLCASSTAAGLSQETQYFGPGTRLLVL.

This sequence joins TRBV6-1 and TRBJ2-5, with a possible D match to TRBD2 (5 bases). Looked up from germline, CDR1 is MNHNS and CDR2 is SASEGT. This CDR3 has 15 amino acids. V was cut by 6 bases and J by 5 bases, with 19 bases left in between. The CDR3 region is CASSPTRGFVETQYF. Here the CDR3 DNA reads TGTGCCAGCAGCCCCACCCGGGGTTTTGTGGAGACCCAGTACTTC.

In this sample, this clonotype turned up a few times. The chain recombines TRBV20-1 with TRBJ2-7, with D uncertain. Trimming cost V 3 bases and J 5 bases, with 11 bases left between them. Germline V gives CDR1 DFQATT, CDR2 SNEGSKA (reference sequence). This CDR3 has 12 residues. The CDR3 nucleotides read TGCAGTGCTAGCCCCAACATGAACGAGCAGTACTTC. It specifies CSASPNMNEQYF.

V usage is TRBV28 and J usage is TRBJ2-1, with D possibly matching TRBD2 (6 bases). Germline V gene sequence: CDR1 MDHEN, CDR2 SYDVKM. V shed 2 bases and J shed 2 bases, with 13 bases lying between them. There are 16 residues in the CDR3. The CDR3 spells CASSLRPGSTYNEQFF. The CDR3 region has the DNA TGTGCCAGCAGTTTACGCCCCGGGAGTACCTACAATGAGCAGTTCTTC. Full variable domain (rest looked up from reference TRBV28 and TRBJ2-1): DVKVTQSSRYLVKRTGEKVFLECVQDMDHENMFWYRQDPGLGLRLIYFSYDVKMKEKGDIPEGYSVSREKKERFSLILESASTNQTSMYLCASSLRPGSTYNEQFFGPGTRLTVL.

This clonotype was seen only a few times. This chain uses TRBV7-2 with TRBJ2-5; D is ambiguous. V was trimmed by 0 bases and J by 5 bases, leaving 10 bases between them. Germline V lookup: CDR1 SGHTA, CDR2 FQGNSA. CDR3 length: 14 amino acids. CDR3 loop: CASSLAVERETQYF. The CDR3 DNA sequence: TGTGCCAGCAGCTTAGCGGTGGAGAGGGAGACCCAGTACTTC.

CDR3 sequence (DNA): TGTGCCACCAGCAGTCCCCGGGACAGGGGAGAGGAGACCCAGTACTTC. Translating it yields CATSSPRDRGEETQYF. V is TRBV15 and J is TRBJ2-5, with 10 bases matching TRBD1. Trimming cost V 3 bases and J 5 bases; bases outside gene matches: 9. CDR1 is LNHNV, CDR2 YYDKDF, per germline (reference sequence). The CDR3 has 16 residues.

This CDR3 is CASSSHGEDNEQFF. The CDR3 region has the DNA TGTGCCAGCAGTTCTCACGGCGAAGACAATGAGCAGTTCTTC. The rearrangement links TRBV12-3 or TRBV12-4 to TRBJ2-1; D gene uncertain. The ends were cut back, 4 bases at V and 5 bases at J, with 12 bases in the middle. The CDR3 is 14 residues long.

V and J are TRBV6-1 and TRBJ1-5, with D tentatively TRBD1 (6 bases). V lost 7 bases to trimming and J lost 6 bases, with 19 bases between them. The CDR3 totals 15 residues. Germline values: CDR1 MNHNS, CDR2 SASEGT. The CDR3 is CASNRDLRGSQPQHF. As DNA, the CDR3 is TGTGCCAGCAATCGGGACCTAAGGGGGAGTCAGCCCCAGCATTTT.

V is TRBV4-3 and J is TRBJ2-7; maybe TRBD2 (6 bases). V lost 2 bases to trimming and J lost 2 bases, with 22 bases between them. The CDR3 contains 18 residues. Germline CDR1 reads LGHNA; CDR2 reads YSLEER. CDR3 DNA: TGCGCCAGCAGCCAACAAATCCCAGTGGGAGGCAGCCCCTACGAGCAGTACTTC. Translation gives CASSQQIPVGGSPYEQYF.

The chain carries TRBV7-2 and TRBJ1-2; 7 nucleotides line up with TRBD1. The CDR3 has 16 residues. J was trimmed by 8 bases and V by 1 base; bases with no gene match: 13. The germline gives CDR1 SGHTA, CDR2 FQGNSA. CDR3 DNA sequence: TGTGCCAGCAGCTTAGTCTCCCTCCGAGGGGGCGACGGCTACACCTTC. This translates into CASSLVSLRGGDGYTF.

The V call is TRBV10-1, the J call TRBJ2-1; D unclear. The CDR3 is 17 amino acids. V gave up 3 bases and J gave up 1 base, with 16 bases separating them. Per the germline V gene, CDR1 is WNHNN and CDR2 is SYGVQD (reference sequence). The CDR3 nucleotides are TGCGCCAGCAGTGATCGTGGTCCTGGGCTATCCTACAATGAGCAGTTCTTC. It is translated as CASSDRGPGLSYNEQFF.